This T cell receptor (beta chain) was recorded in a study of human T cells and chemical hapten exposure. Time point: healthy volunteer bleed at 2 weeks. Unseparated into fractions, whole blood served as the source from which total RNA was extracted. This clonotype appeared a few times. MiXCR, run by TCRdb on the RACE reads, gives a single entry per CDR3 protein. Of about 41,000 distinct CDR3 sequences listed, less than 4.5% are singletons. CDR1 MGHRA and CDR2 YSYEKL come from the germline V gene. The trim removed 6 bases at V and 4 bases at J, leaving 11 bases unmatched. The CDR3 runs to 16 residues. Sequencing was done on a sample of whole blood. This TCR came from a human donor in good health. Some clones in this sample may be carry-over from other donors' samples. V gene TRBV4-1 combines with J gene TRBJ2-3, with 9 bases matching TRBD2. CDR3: CASSSLAGPVADTQYF. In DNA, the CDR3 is TGCGCCAGCAGTTCCCTAGCGGGACCTGTGGCAGATACGCAGTATTTT.